This T cell receptor (beta chain) is drawn from a study of cytomegalovirus exposure and HLA in healthy donors. Background on the study: Across a few hundred genotyped donors, around 82% landed in the Caucasian-associated ancestry cluster. Overall study results and limits: As a later analysis showed, a missense DCLRE1C variant was linked to trimming of TCR beta V- and J-genes. Cytomegalovirus-associated status was assigned to about 180 TCR beta chains. Reports showed the classifier diagnosing cytomegalovirus status with high specificity and sensitivity.

PCR amplification relied on 60 Vbeta primers (plus 13 Jbeta primers). Assay used: immunoSEQ multiplex PCR; TCRdb lists only in-frame clones, some missing. The sample contains around 150,000 clones, over 70% of which appear only once. This clone was detected once. Its specificity is not known. The germline CDR1 and CDR2 sequences are WSHSY and SAAADI. The CDR3 loop spans 14 amino acids. Trimming cost V 3 bases and J 2 bases, with 7 bases left between them. The TCR originated in a man younger than 45 in good health and CMV-seronegative. The sample consisted of PBMCs. The chain joins TRBV10-2 to TRBJ2-2, with D maybe TRBD2 (5 bases). For the CDR3, the DNA is TGCGCCAGCAGTGAAAGCGGAAACACCGGGGAGCTGTTTTTT. Translating it yields CASSESGNTGELFF.